This T cell receptor beta chain was recovered during a study of blood T cell repertoires in COVID-19. Across the whole study: There were acute and convalescent COVID-19 samples, and they came from the United States, Italy and Spain. From T cells, B-cell-depleted T cells, or PBMCs came the material, which was cDNA or gDNA.

This CDR3 comprises 18 residues. Trimming removed 1 base from V and 1 base from J; junction bases left unmatched: 11. Germline loops: CDR1 MGHDK, CDR2 SYGVNS. TCRdb's copy holds only in-frame clones and misses some; the assay was immunoSEQ multiplex PCR. The profile shows 210,000 or so clones, about nine tenths of them singletons. The specimen sequenced was peripheral blood. The J gene is TRBJ1-1, the V gene TRBV25-1, with 8 bases fitting TRBD1. The receptor's source is a woman aged 40 to 50 with acute or convalescent COVID-19. The CDR3 nucleotides read TGTGCCAGCAGTGAATCACCCACCGGGACAGGTGGGAACACTGAAGCTTTCTTT. Encoded protein: CASSESPTGTGGNTEAFF.